Presented here are 15 T cell receptor beta chains from one specimen sequenced in a study of tumor-infiltrating lymphocytes in oesophageal squamous cell carcinoma. TCRdb itself ran the PCR reads through MiXCR, one entry per CDR3 protein. The sample has 3,400 or so distinct CDR3 sequences, over 15% seen once. Material for sequencing was esophageal tumor tissue. The receptors come from a male donor with esophageal squamous cell carcinoma.

The V call is TRBV4-2, the J call TRBJ2-2, with 10 bases matching TRBD1. Germline V CDR1 and CDR2: LGHNA, YNFKEQ. Trimming took 3 bases from V and 7 from J; bases not matched to a gene: 8. The CDR3 sequence is 16 residues long. This CDR3 reads CASSHGTGEIFGELFF. Written as DNA, the CDR3 is TGTGCCAGCAGCCACGGGACAGGGGAAATTTTCGGGGAGCTGTTTTTT.

This clonotype appeared a few times. Because the CDR3 is missing its conserved closing phenylalanine or tryptophan, this is likely a read error. The DNA is left out, because the CDR3 cannot be placed on it with certainty; the CDR3 is given as TCRdb lists it. The V gene is TRBV7-2, the J gene TRBJ2-7; the table's D call, TRBD2, has no DNA check behind it. The CDR3 adds up to 16 amino acids, both ends counted. CDR1 is SGHTA and CDR2 is FQGNSA in the germline V gene. The CDR3 is CASSLRGGTYEQYFGS.

Of note for this clonotype: The conserved phenylalanine or tryptophan normally closing the CDR3 is absent here, so this likely arose from a read error. The DNA is left out, because the CDR3 cannot be placed on it with certainty; the CDR3 is given as TCRdb lists it. The chain links TRBV6-2 or TRBV6-3 to TRBJ2-7. Germline CDR1 and CDR2: MNHEY and SVGEGT. 15 amino acids form the CDR3, both terminal residues included. CDR3 loop: CASSYGRNYGYTFGS.

This clonotype rates as medium-sized. Since a much larger clone is just one base distant, this may be a read error. V gene TRBV7-8 combines with J gene TRBJ2-5, with D uncertain. The CDR3 is 16 amino acids. Trimming shortened V by 5 bases and J by 11 bases, and 27 bases separated the two germline ends. Per the germline V gene, CDR1 is SGHVS and CDR2 is FQNEAQ. The CDR3 DNA is TGTGCCAGCAGCCTTCGGGCGCTCGAAACCTACAATGAGCAGTACTTC. It translates to CASSLRALETYNEQYF. The full variable domain, rest sourced from reference TRBV7-8 and TRBJ2-5, is GAGVSQSPRYKVAKRGQDVALRCDPISGHVSLFWYQQALGQGPEFLTYFQNEAQLDKSGLPSDRFFAERPEGSVSTLKIQRTQQEDSAVYLCASSLRALETYNEQYFGPGTRLLVL.

Regarding this clonotype: This CDR3 fails to terminate in the conserved phenylalanine or tryptophan, so it likely reflects a read error. Because the CDR3's place on the DNA is in doubt, the DNA is left out and the CDR3 is given as listed by TCRdb. This chain links TRBV6-6 with TRBJ2-7; the DNA was not used to check the table's D call, TRBD1. The CDR3 comprises 16 residues, both ends counted. Germline-derived CDR1 and CDR2 are MNHNY and SVGAGI (reference sequence). The CDR3 sequence is CASSYLQPPYGYTFGS.

This clonotype has a count of ten or more. This chain joins TRBV5-1 and TRBJ2-5; D possibly corresponds to TRBD1 (6 bases). The CDR3 spans 14 residues. V was cut by 3 bases and J by 1 base, with 10 bases left in between. The germline CDR1 and CDR2 sequences are SGHRS and YFSETQ. The DNA of the CDR3 is TGCGCCAGCAGCTACAGGACAGTCCAAGAGACCCAGTACTTC. It specifies CASSYRTVQETQYF.

This clonotype was seen at least ten times. The chain joins TRBV4-2 to TRBJ2-2; D gene unclear. Trimming took 5 bases from V and 6 from J, leaving 7 bases between them. From germline, CDR1 is LGHNA and CDR2 YNFKEQ. This CDR3 has 12 residues. The chain's CDR3 is CASSLSAGELFF. CDR3 nucleotides: TGTGCCAGCAGCTTATCCGCCGGGGAGCTGTTTTTT.

This clonotype was seen at least ten times. The gene calls are TRBV5-6 and TRBJ1-2, with 8 bases that match TRBD1. V lost 0 bases, J lost 8 bases, and 0 bases stayed unmatched. This CDR3 region has 12 residues. Per the germline V gene, CDR1 is SGHDT and CDR2 is YYEEEE. CDR3 sequence (DNA): TGTGCCAGCAGCTTGGGACAGGGGGGCTACACCTTC. Protein: CASSLGQGGYTF.

By share, this clonotype counts as medium-sized. The chain has TRBV11-3 and TRBJ2-1, with TRBD2 identical over 8 bases. CDR1 and CDR2 (germline): SGHNT, YENEEA. The CDR3 consists of 14 residues. After removal of 5 bases from V and 8 bases from J, the junction contained 8 bases not matched to a gene. The CDR3 is CASSPRRGAYEQFF. In DNA, the CDR3 is TGTGCCAGCAGCCCCCGGCGGGGGGCTTATGAGCAGTTCTTC.

This clonotype is a singleton in its sample. Without the conserved terminal phenylalanine or tryptophan, this CDR3 likely stems from a read error. The DNA is left out, because the CDR3 cannot be placed on it with certainty; the CDR3 is given as TCRdb lists it. The gene calls are TRBV5-3 and TRBJ2-7; TRBD1 is the table's D call and was not checked against the DNA. TRBV5-3 is an ORF, and what it does is uncertain. The CDR3 spans 17 residues, counting both ends. The CDR3 here is CASSSTDRGDYGYTFGS.

This clonotype qualifies as medium-sized (0.01 to 0.1%). The chain is built from TRBV7-9 and TRBJ1-4; D not resolved. The CDR3 sequence is 15 residues long. Trimming pared 2 bases from V and 4 bases from J, leaving 11 bases between. Germline-derived CDR1 and CDR2 are SEHNR and FQNEAQ (reference sequence). The CDR3: CASSLRAGNNEKLFF. In DNA form, the CDR3 reads TGTGCCAGCAGCTTACGTGCGGGGAATAATGAAAAACTGTTTTTT.

In this sample, this clonotype turned up many times. This rearrangement joins TRBV27 to TRBJ1-1; 7 positions agree with TRBD1. CDR1 is MNHEY and CDR2 is SMNVEV in the germline V gene (reference sequence). The CDR3 spans 15 residues. V shed 7 bases and J 6 bases; nucleotides not matched to a gene: 14. CDR3 residues: CASTTTRQGPSEAFF. The CDR3 DNA reads as TGTGCCAGCACCACGACACGACAGGGTCCTTCTGAAGCTTTCTTT.

A note on this clonotype: The CDR3 does not close with the conserved phenylalanine or tryptophan, likely indicating a read error. No DNA is shown, since the ends of the CDR3 on it are uncertain; the CDR3 is the one TCRdb lists. The genes are TRBV7-7 and TRBJ2-6; the table gives TRBD1 as D, unverified against the DNA. Inclusive of both ends, the CDR3 amounts to 15 amino acids. Germline CDR1 and CDR2: SSHAT and FNYEAQ (reference sequence). The CDR3 sequence: CASSHGAFGEQFFGA.

This clonotype is categorized as large. The chain has TRBV7-9 and TRBJ1-3; no clear D gene. The CDR3 is 15 amino acids. V lost 1 base to trimming and J lost 0 bases, with 7 bases between them. Germline V gives CDR1 SEHNR, CDR2 FQNEAQ (reference sequence). CDR3 sequence reads: CASSLGVPSGNTIYF. CDR3 bases: TGTGCCAGCAGCTTAGGGGTTCCCTCTGGAAACACCATATATTTT.

The table lists this clonotype with many counts. The genes are TRBV6-1 and TRBJ2-5; D ambiguous. Germline lookup yields CDR1 MNHNS and CDR2 SASEGT. This CDR3 is 13 amino acids long. Trimming removed 6 bases from V and 5 bases from J, with 13 bases in between. The CDR3 bases are TGTGCCAGCAGCTTAGGACCCTGGGAGACCCAGTACTTC. Its translation: CASSLGPWETQYF.